The clone carrying this T cell receptor beta chain occurred a few times. The V gene's germline CDR1 is DFQATT and CDR2 SNEGSKA (reference sequence). Trimming cost V 7 bases and J 2 bases; bases outside gene matches: 7. This CDR3 comprises 13 residues. The data were obtained in a study of glioma-infiltrating T cells. TCR alpha and beta CDR3 regions were amplified from RNA using iRepertoire nested multiplex PCR. Via MiXCR, TCRdb re-called the multiplex PCR reads, giving one row per CDR3 protein. The sample yields more than 110,000 distinct CDR3 sequences, roughly two fifths seen once. The chain employs TRBV20-1 and TRBJ2-7; the match to TRBD1 covers 8 bases. The clonotype originates from a human donor with low-grade glioma or glioblastoma, undergoing nonglioma brain surgery, or in good health (not recorded which). The sequenced sample was glioma tissue, nonneoplastic brain tissue, or PBMCs (not recorded which). For the CDR3, the DNA is TGCAGTGGGTGGACAGGGAAGACCTACGAGCAGTACTTC. This codes for CSGWTGKTYEQYF.